This TCR beta chain came from a study of OX40 agonist ivuxolimab in advanced cancers. Background on the whole study: The costimulatory receptor OX40 (CD134) was targeted by ivuxolimab, a fully human IgG2 agonistic monoclonal antibody. Intravenous ivuxolimab was administered to patients every 2 weeks at six dose levels: 0.01, 0.1, 0.3, 1.5, 3 and 10 mg/kg. Of the approximately 54 patients in dose escalation, some 19 had hepatocellular carcinoma, some 15 had melanoma, 9 had renal cell carcinoma and 9 had head and neck cancer. In the dose-escalation cohort, nearly 85% of patients were male, and the mean age was around 60 years with a range of roughly 23 to 90. Patients were allowed to have had prior anti-PD-1, anti-PD-L1 or anti-CTLA-4 therapy, and approximately 39% of the dose-escalation patients had been treated with checkpoint inhibitors. Partial responses were achieved by three dose-escalation patients, of whom one had hepatocellular carcinoma and two had cutaneous melanoma. The point of sequencing TCRbeta in the periphery was to test whether ivuxolimab changed TCR sequence diversity and drove clonal T-cell expansion. The paper covers the monotherapy dose-escalation part of the phase I ivuxolimab trial, which included N of about 51 patients.

In regard to this clone: This receptor's antigen is unknown. No clone much larger than this one lies a single base away; base qualities are absent.

Broader findings and caveats from the paper: Clonal expansion of both CD4+ and CD8+ blood T cells was observed from baseline to week 6 at doses 0.1 to 3.0 mg/kg. The antigen specificity of the clonally expanded peripheral T cells was not determined. Low levels of normalized T-cell clonal expansion were also seen in some nonresponding patients. In partial responders in the 0.1-3.0 mg/kg groups, normalized peripheral clonal expansion was found to be among the lowest, especially among CD8+ T cells. On average, CD8+ T cells showed more expanded clones than CD4+ T cells after ivuxolimab.

Patients with a history of autoimmune disease or receiving systemic immunosuppression were excluded from the trial. Peripheral blood for TCR sequencing was collected from all dose cohorts at baseline, on cycle 4 day 1, and on cycle 7 day 1. The samples were drawn from a first-in-human, open-label, multicenter phase I dose-escalation trial of ivuxolimab. The trial enrolled adults with locally advanced or metastatic head and neck squamous cell, hepatocellular, melanoma or renal cell carcinoma. Before TCR sequencing, CD4+ T cells and CD8+ T cells from peripheral blood were sorted into separate populations. The germline V gene specifies SQVTM as CDR1 and ANQGSEA as CDR2. V loses 8 bases, J loses 0 bases, and the germline ends lie 29 bases apart. The CDR3, cysteine through phenylalanine, is 19 amino acids long. Solely the CDR3 DNA is kept, with 57 bases framed from the first base. Genomic DNA was extracted from sorted cells for sequencing of the TCRbeta CDR3 region. TCRbeta CDR3 regions were sequenced using the immunoSEQ Assay. Here the immuneACCESS table is served through TCRdb, limited to in-frame sequences with V and J called. Missing clones are a known gap in these copies; in checked studies unresolved V genes cover under half, and the rest lacks a known reason. This sample holds some 77,000 clones; around 88% were observed only once. Of the sample, around 3% falls within the top ten clones.

Sequencing was performed on CD4+ or CD8+ T cells sorted from blood, taken in a trial of the OX40 agonist ivuxolimab. This TCR was recovered from an adult with an advanced solid tumor such as melanoma, head and neck, liver or kidney cancer. The chain employs TRBV29-1 and TRBJ2-4; tentative D gene TRBD1, with 6 bases matching. The DNA is TGCAGCACCCGACAGGTAGGTTGGAGCTGGAGTAAAGCCAAAAACATTCAGTACTTC. It translates to CSTRQVGWSWSKAKNIQYF.